Presented here are 18 T cell receptor beta chains from one specimen sequenced in a study of blood T cell repertoires in COVID-19. The protocol was immunoSEQ multiplex PCR, while the TCRdb copy is restricted to in-frame clones and leaves out a portion. The sample gives about 370,000 clones, around 89% of which show up once; roughly 0.99% is in the top ten. The sample consisted of PBMCs or T cells enriched from blood (not recorded which). All receptors derive from a young man who had recovered from COVID-19.

The chain has TRBV4-2 and TRBJ2-7; tentatively, D is TRBD2 (5 bases). CDR1 LGHNA and CDR2 YNFKEQ come from the germline V gene. The CDR3 is made up of 14 amino acids. Trimming took off 1 base at V and 0 bases at J, with 7 bases between the two ends. The CDR3 DNA sequence: TGTGCCAGCAGCCAAGCGGGGAACTCCTACGAGCAGTACTTC. It specifies CASSQAGNSYEQYF.

This chain joins TRBV6-1 and TRBJ2-7, with D possibly matching TRBD2 (5 bases). CDR3 size: 13 residues. V lost 2 bases to trimming and J lost 1 base, with 6 bases between them. Germline-derived CDR1 and CDR2 are MNHNS and SASEGT. DNA of the CDR3: TGTGCCAGCAGTGAATGGAGGTCCTACGAGCAGTACTTC. Its translation: CASSEWRSYEQYF.

The rearrangement joins TRBV28 to TRBJ2-1; 9 bases align to TRBD1. J gave up 5 bases and V 10 bases, and 9 bases lay outside the gene matches. The CDR3 has 14 amino acids. The germline CDR1 and CDR2 sequences are MDHEN and SYDVKM. The CDR3 nucleotides are TGTGCCATCCACACAGGGGGCGACCACAATGAGCAGTTCTTC. It codes for CAIHTGGDHNEQFF.

For the CDR3, the DNA is TGTGCCAGCAGCCAGGGGGGCGGGGAGATCGGGACTGAAGCTTTCTTT. It encodes CASSQGGGEIGTEAFF. The chain uses TRBV5-5 and TRBJ1-1, with TRBD1 matching 7 bases. The CDR3 consists of 16 residues. The germline CDR1 and CDR2 sequences are SGHKS and YYEKEE (reference sequence). Trimming cost V 4 bases and J 5 bases; bases outside gene matches: 14.

This sequence joins TRBV24-1 and TRBJ2-3; TRBD2 is a possible D gene (6 bases). Per germline, CDR1 KGHDR and CDR2 SFDVKD. This CDR3 is built from 21 residues. V was cut by 0 bases and J by 1 base, with 25 bases left in between. CDR3 DNA: TGTGCCACCAGTGATTTGAGGGTAGCGGTCACATTAAATACTGGCACAGATACGCAGTATTTT. Its protein is CATSDLRVAVTLNTGTDTQYF.

V gene TRBV18 combines with J gene TRBJ1-1, with 8 bases aligning to TRBD1. The V and J ends lost 2 bases and 4 bases, in that order; junction bases with no gene match: 3. The CDR3 spans 14 residues. From germline, CDR1 is KGHSH and CDR2 LQKENI. The CDR3 DNA reads TGTGCCAGCTCACCAACAGGGGGGGTCACTGAAGCTTTCTTT. Its protein is CASSPTGGVTEAFF. The complete variable domain, with remaining parts taken from reference TRBV18 and TRBJ1-1, reads NAGVMQNPRHLVRRRGQEARLRCSPMKGHSHVYWYRQLPEEGLKFMVYLQKENIIDESGMPKERFSAEFPKEGPSILRIQQVVRGDSAAYFCASSPTGGVTEAFFGQGTRLTVV.

The chain employs TRBV27 and TRBJ2-3; tentative D call: TRBD1 (5 bases). The CDR3 consists of 20 residues. The germline gives CDR1 MNHEY, CDR2 SMNVEV (reference sequence). Trimming removed 5 bases from V and 2 bases from J, with 29 bases in between. CDR3 DNA: TGTGCCAGCAGTCCCTCCCTTGGCAGGGCGAAGCTTCCATCCACAGATACGCAGTATTTT. Amino acid sequence: CASSPSLGRAKLPSTDTQYF.

The V gene is TRBV10-3, the J gene TRBJ1-1, with D perhaps matching TRBD1 (5 bases). The CDR3 sequence is 15 residues long. Trimming cost V 6 bases and J 5 bases, with 19 bases left between them. CDR1 ENHRY and CDR2 SYGVKD come from the germline V gene. CDR3 residues: CAISSTAQGVTEAFF. Written as DNA, the CDR3 is TGTGCCATCAGCTCGACCGCCCAGGGTGTGACTGAAGCTTTCTTT.

The chain links TRBV21-1 to TRBJ1-2; TRBD1, as called in the table, went unchecked against the DNA. TRBV21-1 represents a pseudogene. The CDR3 has 11 amino acids. Written as DNA, the CDR3 is TGTGCCAGATGCAGATACTATGGCTACACCTTC. Its translation is CARCRYYGYTF.

The chain couples TRBV14 to TRBJ1-2; 7 nucleotides agree with TRBD1. V trimming: 1 base; J trimming: 0 bases; junction bases outside the gene matches: 17. This CDR3 is 20 amino acids long. From germline, CDR1 is SGHDN and CDR2 FVKESK. Here the CDR3 reads CASSQGSWRRTGKANYGYTF. For the CDR3, the DNA is TGTGCCAGCAGCCAAGGTTCGTGGCGCCGGACAGGAAAAGCTAACTATGGCTACACCTTC. The full variable domain, completed using reference TRBV14 and TRBJ1-2, is EAGVTQFPSHSVIEKGQTVTLRCDPISGHDNLYWYRRVMGKEIKFLLHFVKESKQDESGMPNNRFLAERTGGTYSTLKVQPAELEDSGVYFCASSQGSWRRTGKANYGYTFGSGTRLTVV.

This clone was recorded only once. The rearrangement joins TRBV6-2 or TRBV6-3 to TRBJ1-4, with D uncertain. Germline V gene data show CDR1 as MNHEY and CDR2 as SVGEGT. Trimming pared 6 bases from V and 10 bases from J, leaving 15 bases between. The CDR3 is made up of 13 amino acids. This CDR3 is CASSRGDFGKLFF. The CDR3 DNA follows: TGTGCCAGCAGCCGCGGAGACTTTGGAAAACTGTTTTTT.

This sequence joins TRBV5-1 and TRBJ2-7; perhaps TRBD1 as D (5 bases). V lost 2 bases and J lost 3, with 15 bases in between. The CDR3 extends over 15 amino acids. Per germline, CDR1 SGHRS and CDR2 YFSETQ. The DNA of the CDR3 is TGCGCCAGCAGCTTAGGGGCAGGGATAAACTACGAGCAGTACTTC. Amino acid sequence: CASSLGAGINYEQYF.

V gene TRBV27 combines with J gene TRBJ2-5; tentatively, D is TRBD1 (6 bases). The CDR3 has 13 amino acids. V lost 8 bases and J lost 2, with 12 bases in between. Germline V gene lookup returns CDR1 MNHEY and CDR2 SMNVEV (reference sequence). Here the CDR3 reads CASSDRSQETQYF. CDR3 DNA: TGTGCCAGCTCTGACAGGTCTCAAGAGACCCAGTACTTC.

The chain is built from TRBV20-1 and TRBJ1-1; maybe TRBD1 (5 bases). V gave up 5 bases and J gave up 10 bases, with 14 bases separating them. Germline CDR1 is DFQATT and CDR2 is SNEGSKA (reference sequence). This CDR3 comprises 11 residues. The CDR3 bases are TGCAGTGCTCACTTGGGGGGTTCAGCTTTCTTT. Its translation: CSAHLGGSAFF.

The genes are TRBV5-8 and TRBJ2-3; 8 bases align to TRBD2. Looked up from germline, CDR1 is SGHTS and CDR2 is YDEGEE. V lost 2 bases, J lost 3 bases, and 5 bases stayed unmatched. The CDR3 contains 15 residues. CDR3 bases: TGTGCCAGCAGCTTAGGACTAGCCTGGACAGATACGCAGTATTTT. It specifies CASSLGLAWTDTQYF.

The CDR3 nucleotides read TGTGCCAGCAGCTCACGTACAGGGGTCGACTACAATGAGCAGTTCTTC. It codes for CASSSRTGVDYNEQFF. The chain uses TRBV5-4 and TRBJ2-1, with 7 bases that match TRBD1. The CDR3 loop spans 16 amino acids. Germline lookup yields CDR1 SGHNT and CDR2 YYREEE (reference sequence). V dropped 3 bases and J dropped 3; count of bases not matched to a gene: 9.

The chain uses TRBV10-3 and TRBJ1-1, with TRBD1 matching 7 bases. This CDR3 spans 13 amino acids. Trimming removed 6 bases from V and 6 bases from J; junction bases left unmatched: 7. Germline lookup yields CDR1 ENHRY and CDR2 SYGVKD. Here the CDR3 reads CAIRQQGIAEAFF. The DNA for the CDR3 is TGTGCCATCAGACAACAGGGGATCGCTGAAGCTTTCTTT.

The gene calls are TRBV3-1 (or the pseudogene TRBV3-2) and TRBJ2-5; 12 nucleotides align to TRBD2. V trimming: 6 bases; J trimming: 5 bases; junction bases outside the gene matches: 7. Looked up from germline, CDR1 is LGHDT and CDR2 is YNNKEL (reference sequence). The CDR3 totals 15 residues. Here the CDR3 DNA reads TGTGCCAGCAGTTCTAGCGGGGGGGCCTCGGAGACCCAGTACTTC. Its protein product is CASSSSGGASETQYF.